The rows below give T cell receptor beta chains drawn from one sample of a study of patients and donors after allogeneic stem cell transplantation. From the RT-PCR reads, TCRdb called clonotypes with MiXCR, one entry per CDR3 protein. The sample shows 200,000 to 250,000 distinct CDR3 sequences, 12% to 15% of them seen only once. Sequenced input: blood, either unsorted or a sorted T cell fraction (not recorded which). These receptors came from a human donor who was either an allogeneic HSCT recipient or a stem cell or donor lymphocyte infusion donor (not recorded which). It is not recorded whose cells these are; they may come from a transplant donor. CDR3s include the opening cysteine and the closing phenylalanine or tryptophan. A D gene is named only where the DNA matches it firmly. Some rows have no size entry. The others give once, few or many, or a class for an expanded clone.

v_call	cdr3_length	j_call	d_call	clone_size	cdr3_nt	cdr3_aa
TRBV5-1	15	TRBJ1-4	TRBD1	few	TGCGCCAGCAGCTTGGAAGGGGGCCAAGATGAAAAACTGTTTTTT	CASSLEGGQDEKLFF
TRBV4-1	16	TRBJ1-1	-	-	TGCGCCAGCAGCCAAGAATTGGTCTCGGGGAACACTGAAGCTTTCTTT	CASSQELVSGNTEAFF
TRBV2	12	TRBJ1-2	-	-	TGTGCCAGCTCCTACAGAAACTATGGCTACACCTTC	CASSYRNYGYTF
TRBV27	15	TRBJ1-2	-	few	TGTGCCAGCAGTTTGGCGTCGGGGGCAGCTAGGGGCTACACCTTC	CASSLASGAARGYTF
TRBV12-3/TRBV12-4	15	TRBJ2-3	-	few	TGTGCCAGCACCCCTGATCGGCGGAGCACAGATACGCAGTATTTT	CASTPDRRSTDTQYF
TRBV7-2	19	TRBJ1-5	TRBD1	many	TGTGCCAGCAGCTTAGCGGGGACAGGGGGCCCCTATAGCAATCAGCCCCAGCATTTT	CASSLAGTGGPYSNQPQHF
TRBV7-8	16	TRBJ2-1	TRBD2	many	TGTGCCAGCAGCTTAGCGCTGGTAGCGGGAGCCAATGAGCAGTTCTTC	CASSLALVAGANEQFF
TRBV7-8	15	TRBJ2-1	-	few	TGTGCCAGCAGCTTGGGGGACGGTGGGTACAATGAGCAGTTCTTC	CASSLGDGGYNEQFF
TRBV2	13	TRBJ2-3	-	many	TGTGCCAGCAGGGACACAGGCACAGATACGCAGTATTTT	CASRDTGTDTQYF
TRBV9	15	TRBJ1-5	-	-	TGTGCCAGCAGCCTTGCCGGGACCCCCCGCGAGCCCCAGCATTTT	CASSLAGTPREPQHF
TRBV6-2/TRBV6-3	12	TRBJ2-7	TRBD1	many	TGTGCCAGCAGCCACGTCACAGGGGTGCAGTACTTC	CASSHVTGVQYF
TRBV19	15	TRBJ1-6	-	-	TGTGCCAGTAGTATGCTGGGGACCTATAATTCACCCCTCCACTTT	CASSMLGTYNSPLHF
TRBV5-4	15	TRBJ2-5	-	-	TGTGCCAGCAGCTTGCGAGCGGGCCCCCAAGAGACCCAGTACTTC	CASSLRAGPQETQYF
TRBV5-1	14	TRBJ2-7	-	few	TGCGCCAGCAGCCAACTGGACAGCTCCTACGAGCAGTACTTC	CASSQLDSSYEQYF
TRBV18	11	TRBJ2-3	-	-	TGTGCCAGCTCAAATAAGTATACGCAGTATTTT	CASSNKYTQYF
TRBV6-5	14	TRBJ2-5	-	few	TGTGCCAGCAGTTCACAGGGATGGCAAGAGACCCAGTACTTC	CASSSQGWQETQYF
TRBV12-3/TRBV12-4	14	TRBJ1-1	TRBD1	many	TGTGCCAGCACCAGGACAGGGGCCTACACTGAAGCTTTCTTT	CASTRTGAYTEAFF
TRBV4-1	15	TRBJ1-1	TRBD1	-	TGCGCCAGCAGCCAAGATGTAGCCAGGGGGATAGAAGCTTTCTTT	CASSQDVARGIEAFF
TRBV7-6	12	TRBJ2-5	-	-	TGTGCCAGCAGCCCCCCAGCGGAGACCCAGTACTTC	CASSPPAETQYF
TRBV19	17	TRBJ2-3	TRBD2	-	TGTGCCAGTAGTCACTGGACTAGCGGGCCTAGCACAGATACGCAGTATTTT	CASSHWTSGPSTDTQYF
TRBV6-1	15	TRBJ1-6	TRBD1	-	TGTGCCAGCAGAGCTGAGACAGGGCGGTCTTCACCCCTCCACTTT	CASRAETGRSSPLHF
TRBV20-1	14	TRBJ1-1	-	-	TGCAGTGCTAGGGAGGGATCGGGGAACACTGAAGCTTTCTTT	CSAREGSGNTEAFF
TRBV7-9	14	TRBJ1-2	-	-	TGTGCGACACCGGCCAGGGAGTTCAACTATGGCTACACCTTC	CATPAREFNYGYTF
TRBV4-1	15	TRBJ1-2	-	many	TGCGCCAGCAGCCATACCACACAGGTATCGAATGGCTACACCTTC	CASSHTTQVSNGYTF